The rows below give T cell receptor beta chains drawn from one sample of a study of CD8+ T cells in alopecia areata. Sequencing was performed with immunoSEQ multiplex PCR; in TCRdb, only in-frame clones are kept and a portion is missing. The sample has nearly 95,000 clones; approximately 70% are singletons. The sequenced sample was CD8+ T cells sorted from blood, obtained at approximately week 44, from a patient treated with tofacitinib. The receptors were gathered from a human donor with alopecia areata. The CDR3 runs from the conserved cysteine through the conserved F or W. The D gene is left open where the match is weak. Clone size is given for some rows only: seen once, a few or many times, or a class if the clone is expanded.

j_gene: TRBJ2-1
v_gene: TRBV5-6
d_gene: TRBD2
abundance: -
CDR3nt: TGTGCCAGCAGCCATCCAGGACTAGCGGGATACACCGGGGGTGAGCAGTTCTTC
CDR3aa: CASSHPGLAGYTGGEQFF

j_gene: TRBJ2-7
v_gene: TRBV7-9
d_gene: TRBD1
abundance: few
CDR3nt: TGTGCCAGCAGCCCAGGGACAGGGGTGTACGAGCAGTACTTC
CDR3aa: CASSPGTGVYEQYF

j_gene: TRBJ1-1
v_gene: TRBV5-1
d_gene: -
abundance: -
CDR3nt: TGCGCCAGCAGCTTGGATTTAGGGCGTAACACTGAAGCTTTCTTT
CDR3aa: CASSLDLGRNTEAFF

j_gene: TRBJ1-2
v_gene: TRBV6-5
d_gene: -
abundance: -
CDR3nt: TGTGCCAGCAGTTACTCGGAGGGTGTGAAGGGCTACACCTTC
CDR3aa: CASSYSEGVKGYTF

j_gene: TRBJ1-1
v_gene: TRBV6-5
d_gene: -
abundance: -
CDR3nt: TGTGCCAGCAGCCCTTTAGGGGGAGGAGCTTTCTTT
CDR3aa: CASSPLGGGAFF

j_gene: TRBJ2-1
v_gene: TRBV7-3
d_gene: TRBD2
abundance: -
CDR3nt: TGTGCCAGCAGCATGGGACTAGGCAATGAGCAGTTCTTC
CDR3aa: CASSMGLGNEQFF

j_gene: TRBJ2-6
v_gene: TRBV29-1
d_gene: -
abundance: -
CDR3nt: TGCAGCGTTGAAGGGGACACCCCCTCTGGGGCCAACGTCCTGACTTTC
CDR3aa: CSVEGDTPSGANVLTF

j_gene: TRBJ1-6
v_gene: TRBV2
d_gene: -
abundance: -
CDR3nt: TGTGCCAGCAGTGAAGATTGGGTTGACAGTCCCCTCCACTTT
CDR3aa: CASSEDWVDSPLHF

j_gene: TRBJ2-1
v_gene: TRBV7-6
d_gene: -
abundance: -
CDR3nt: TGTGCCAGCAGCTTATCGCACTCGAGTGAGCAGTTCTTC
CDR3aa: CASSLSHSSEQFF

j_gene: TRBJ1-5
v_gene: TRBV19
d_gene: TRBD1
abundance: -
CDR3nt: TGTGCCAGTAGTGAAACAGGGGGCGAAGGCAATCAGCCCCAGCATTTT
CDR3aa: CASSETGGEGNQPQHF

j_gene: TRBJ1-2
v_gene: TRBV19
d_gene: -
abundance: once
CDR3nt: TGTGCCAGTAAAGCAGGGAGTAATGGCTACACCTTC
CDR3aa: CASKAGSNGYTF

j_gene: TRBJ1-4
v_gene: TRBV5-1
d_gene: -
abundance: -
CDR3nt: TGCGCCAGCAGCTCCGACAGGGAAAAACTGTTTTTT
CDR3aa: CASSSDREKLFF

j_gene: TRBJ1-1
v_gene: TRBV19
d_gene: -
abundance: -
CDR3nt: TGTGCCAGTAGTACGGGGATAGCTGAAGCTTTCTTT
CDR3aa: CASSTGIAEAFF

j_gene: TRBJ2-1
v_gene: TRBV10-2
d_gene: -
abundance: once
CDR3nt: TGCGCCAGCAGAGGGGTCGGGGAATCCTACAATGAGCAGTTCTTC
CDR3aa: CASRGVGESYNEQFF

j_gene: TRBJ2-3
v_gene: TRBV27
d_gene: TRBD2
abundance: -
CDR3nt: TGTGCCAGCAGTTTCTACCCCGGACTAGCGCCAAAATCTAGCACAGATACGCAGTATTTT
CDR3aa: CASSFYPGLAPKSSTDTQYF

j_gene: TRBJ2-7
v_gene: TRBV7-2
d_gene: -
abundance: -
CDR3nt: TGTGCCAGCAGCCCCTACGTGACAGAGAACTACGAGCAGTACTTC
CDR3aa: CASSPYVTENYEQYF

j_gene: TRBJ1-2
v_gene: TRBV29-1
d_gene: -
abundance: -
CDR3nt: TGCAGCGTTGAAGATCTCAGCGGAAACTATGGCTACACCTTC
CDR3aa: CSVEDLSGNYGYTF

j_gene: TRBJ2-7
v_gene: TRBV7-9
d_gene: -
abundance: few
CDR3nt: TGTGCCAGCAGTTCATTTCCAGCGGCCGAGCAGTACTTC
CDR3aa: CASSSFPAAEQYF

j_gene: TRBJ2-3
v_gene: TRBV7-8
d_gene: TRBD1
abundance: -
CDR3nt: TGTGCCAGCAGCTGGACAGGGTTGGACACGCAGTATTTT
CDR3aa: CASSWTGLDTQYF

j_gene: TRBJ1-1
v_gene: TRBV5-6
d_gene: -
abundance: -
CDR3nt: TGTGCCAGCAGCCAGACGGGGACTGAAGCTTTCTTT
CDR3aa: CASSQTGTEAFF

j_gene: TRBJ1-1
v_gene: TRBV19
d_gene: -
abundance: -
CDR3nt: TGTGCCAGTAGTATGTCCGCAGGGGTGACTGAAGCTTTCTTT
CDR3aa: CASSMSAGVTEAFF

j_gene: TRBJ2-2
v_gene: TRBV4-3
d_gene: TRBD2
abundance: few
CDR3nt: TGCGCCAGCAGCCAAGACCGCGTTATGGGGGGGACCGGGGAGCTGTTTTTT
CDR3aa: CASSQDRVMGGTGELFF

j_gene: TRBJ1-1
v_gene: TRBV11-2
d_gene: -
abundance: -
CDR3nt: TGTGCCAGCAGCTTCAGGAACACTGAAGCTTTCTTT
CDR3aa: CASSFRNTEAFF

j_gene: TRBJ2-5
v_gene: TRBV28
d_gene: TRBD2
abundance: -
CDR3nt: TGTGCCAGCAGTTTACTTAGCGGGGGGGCCGAAGAGACCCAGTACTTC
CDR3aa: CASSLLSGGAEETQYF

j_gene: TRBJ2-7
v_gene: TRBV27
d_gene: -
abundance: -
CDR3nt: TGTGCCAGCAGTTTATCGAAACAGGGGAGGTTCGAGCAGTACTTC
CDR3aa: CASSLSKQGRFEQYF

j_gene: TRBJ1-5
v_gene: TRBV7-9
d_gene: TRBD1
abundance: -
CDR3nt: TGTGCCAGCAGCTTAGTAGGTCCCGGGACAGGGGAGAGCAATCAGCCCCAGCATTTT
CDR3aa: CASSLVGPGTGESNQPQHF

j_gene: TRBJ1-1
v_gene: TRBV19
d_gene: -
abundance: -
CDR3nt: TGTGCCAGCGCCCGTGATACAGCAGAAGCTTTCTTT
CDR3aa: CASARDTAEAFF

j_gene: TRBJ2-1
v_gene: TRBV2
d_gene: -
abundance: -
CDR3nt: TGTGCCAGCACCCAACCGGGGCAGGCCTACAATGAGCAGTTCTTC
CDR3aa: CASTQPGQAYNEQFF

j_gene: TRBJ1-1
v_gene: TRBV2
d_gene: -
abundance: once
CDR3nt: TGTGCCAACCGAAAAAACAACATGAACACTGAAGCTTTCTTT
CDR3aa: CANRKNNMNTEAFF

j_gene: TRBJ1-2
v_gene: TRBV29-1
d_gene: TRBD1
abundance: -
CDR3nt: TGCAGCGTCCTTACAGGGGCGCACGGCTACACCTTC
CDR3aa: CSVLTGAHGYTF

j_gene: TRBJ2-5
v_gene: TRBV5-6
d_gene: -
abundance: -
CDR3nt: TGTGCCAGCAGCCTCGGTGCGGAGACCCAGTACTTC
CDR3aa: CASSLGAETQYF

j_gene: TRBJ2-7
v_gene: TRBV7-2
d_gene: -
abundance: few
CDR3nt: TGTGCCAGCAGCTTGGGACCGGCCTCAGGCTACGAGCAGTACTTC
CDR3aa: CASSLGPASGYEQYF

j_gene: TRBJ2-2
v_gene: TRBV15
d_gene: TRBD1
abundance: -
CDR3nt: TGTGCCACCAGCAGGGACAGGGGGAGGAACACCGGGGAGCTGTTTTTT
CDR3aa: CATSRDRGRNTGELFF

j_gene: TRBJ1-1
v_gene: TRBV25-1
d_gene: -
abundance: -
CDR3nt: TGTGCCAGCGGAGGGGACACTGAAGCTTTCTTT
CDR3aa: CASGGDTEAFF

j_gene: TRBJ1-1
v_gene: TRBV4-1
d_gene: -
abundance: -
CDR3nt: TGCGCCAGCAGCCTAACAAATAGGGACACTGAAGCTTTCTTT
CDR3aa: CASSLTNRDTEAFF

j_gene: TRBJ1-1
v_gene: TRBV19
d_gene: -
abundance: -
CDR3nt: TGTGCCAGTAGTATTGGGGGACGGAACACTGAAGCTTTCTTT
CDR3aa: CASSIGGRNTEAFF

j_gene: TRBJ2-3
v_gene: TRBV4-3
d_gene: TRBD2
abundance: -
CDR3nt: TGCGCCAGCAGCCAAGATCTCGGGGGGGCCACAGATACGCAGTATTTT
CDR3aa: CASSQDLGGATDTQYF

j_gene: TRBJ2-7
v_gene: TRBV11-2
d_gene: -
abundance: -
CDR3nt: TGTGCCAGCAGCCTAACCCCAGAAGGGGTTTACGAGCAGTACTTC
CDR3aa: CASSLTPEGVYEQYF

j_gene: TRBJ2-1
v_gene: TRBV9
d_gene: -
abundance: few
CDR3nt: TGTGCCAGCAGCGGGATGGTGGGGGATGAGCAGTTCTTC
CDR3aa: CASSGMVGDEQFF

j_gene: TRBJ1-1
v_gene: TRBV2
d_gene: TRBD1
abundance: -
CDR3nt: TGTGCCAGCTTTGGGACAGGGGCGACAAACACTGAAGCTTTCTTT
CDR3aa: CASFGTGATNTEAFF

j_gene: TRBJ1-1
v_gene: TRBV11-2
d_gene: -
abundance: -
CDR3nt: TGTGCCAGCAGTCATAGGAACACTGAAGCTTTCTTT
CDR3aa: CASSHRNTEAFF

j_gene: TRBJ1-1
v_gene: TRBV30
d_gene: TRBD1
abundance: few
CDR3nt: TGTGCCTGGAGGGACGGACAGGTGGTTGAAGCTTTCTTT
CDR3aa: CAWRDGQVVEAFF

j_gene: TRBJ1-4
v_gene: TRBV28
d_gene: -
abundance: few
CDR3nt: TGTGCCAGCAGTTTTTGGCGCGATTCTTCTAATGAAAAACTGTTTTTT
CDR3aa: CASSFWRDSSNEKLFF

j_gene: TRBJ2-7
v_gene: TRBV25-1
d_gene: TRBD2
abundance: -
CDR3nt: TGTGCCAGCAGCGAGACTAGCGGGGGATCCTACGAGCAGTACTTC
CDR3aa: CASSETSGGSYEQYF

j_gene: TRBJ1-2
v_gene: TRBV21-1
d_gene: -
abundance: -
CDR3nt: TGTGCCAGCAGCGCGCAACTGGGTCAGGGAGATTACACCTTC
CDR3aa: CASSAQLGQGDYTF

j_gene: TRBJ2-4
v_gene: TRBV14
d_gene: -
abundance: -
CDR3nt: TGTGCCAGCAGCCACGGAACAAGGTCCAAAAACATTCAGTACTTC
CDR3aa: CASSHGTRSKNIQYF

j_gene: TRBJ2-7
v_gene: TRBV11-2
d_gene: TRBD2
abundance: -
CDR3nt: TGTGCCAGCAGCATTGGGACTAGCACTTTTTACGAGCAGTACTTC
CDR3aa: CASSIGTSTFYEQYF

j_gene: TRBJ1-3
v_gene: TRBV6-5
d_gene: -
abundance: -
CDR3nt: TGTGCCAGCGCCTCAGGGGTCGGCGCTGGAAACACCATATATTTT
CDR3aa: CASASGVGAGNTIYF

j_gene: TRBJ2-3
v_gene: TRBV4-1
d_gene: -
abundance: few
CDR3nt: TGCGCCAGCAGCCAAGTTATTACCGATACGCAGTATTTT
CDR3aa: CASSQVITDTQYF

j_gene: TRBJ2-1
v_gene: TRBV7-3
d_gene: -
abundance: -
CDR3nt: TGTGCCAGCAGCGCCGGACCCTCAAATGAGCAGTTCTTC
CDR3aa: CASSAGPSNEQFF

j_gene: TRBJ2-2
v_gene: TRBV5-4
d_gene: -
abundance: once
CDR3nt: TGTGCCAGCAGCTCTTCGGAAAAGGACACCGGGGAGCTGTTTTTT
CDR3aa: CASSSSEKDTGELFF

j_gene: TRBJ2-7
v_gene: TRBV5-6
d_gene: -
abundance: -
CDR3nt: TGTGCCAGCAGCTTCGTTGTCAGTCCTTACGAGCAGTACTTC
CDR3aa: CASSFVVSPYEQYF

j_gene: TRBJ1-2
v_gene: TRBV11-1
d_gene: -
abundance: -
CDR3nt: TGTGCCAGCAGCTTAGACGGACCAGGTCGCGGCTACACCTTC
CDR3aa: CASSLDGPGRGYTF

j_gene: TRBJ2-7
v_gene: TRBV7-9
d_gene: TRBD2
abundance: few
CDR3nt: TGTGCCAGCAGCGGGACTAGCGGGGCGGGCGAGCAGTACTTC
CDR3aa: CASSGTSGAGEQYF